Listed below are T cell receptor beta chains from one sample, sequenced in a study of cytomegalovirus exposure and HLA in healthy donors. Using immunoSEQ multiplex PCR, the repertoire was profiled, and TCRdb retains in-frame clones only, with some absent. The sample shows roughly 99,000 clones, under 85% of them seen only once. Sequencing input: PBMCs. Every receptor here comes from a male donor in good health and CMV-seronegative. Both conserved end residues are part of each CDR3. A D gene is named only where the DNA matches it firmly. The size field is filled for only some rows; it gives once, few, many or a size class.

d_call	clone_size	j_call	v_call	cdr3_aa	cdr3_nt
TRBD2	.	TRBJ2-5	TRBV7-2	CASSLGSGSIQETQYF	TGTGCCAGCAGCTTGGGCAGCGGGAGTATCCAAGAGACCCAGTACTTC
TRBD2	.	TRBJ2-7	TRBV25-1	CASSEWTSPTYEQYF	TGTGCCAGCAGTGAATGGACTAGCCCCACCTACGAGCAGTACTTC
TRBD2	.	TRBJ2-1	TRBV27	CASSLTSAYNEQFF	TGTGCCAGCAGTTTAACTAGCGCGTACAATGAGCAGTTCTTC
.	.	TRBJ1-5	TRBV2	CASRNRENQPQHF	TGTGCCAGCAGAAACAGGGAAAATCAGCCCCAGCATTTT
.	.	TRBJ1-1	TRBV5-1	CASSLSPGNTEAFF	TGCGCCAGCAGCTTGAGTCCGGGGAACACTGAAGCTTTCTTT
.	.	TRBJ1-5	TRBV9	CASSTPGVSNQPQHF	TGTGCCAGCAGCACTCCAGGGGTTAGCAATCAGCCCCAGCATTTT
.	.	TRBJ2-2	TRBV7-8	CASTPYGGSATGELFF	TGTGCCAGCACCCCTTATGGAGGGAGTGCGACCGGGGAGCTGTTTTTT
.	.	TRBJ2-7	TRBV28	CASSSPSYEQYF	TGTGCCAGCAGTTCTCCGAGTTACGAGCAGTACTTC
TRBD1	.	TRBJ1-1	TRBV7-9	CASSSAPSGTGGMGTEAFF	TGTGCCAGCAGCTCCGCTCCTTCCGGGACAGGGGGCATGGGCACTGAAGCTTTCTTT
TRBD2	.	TRBJ2-7	TRBV19	CASSSQSRLAGGYEQYF	TGTGCCAGTAGTTCCCAGTCCCGACTAGCGGGAGGCTACGAGCAGTACTTC
TRBD1	.	TRBJ1-1	TRBV5-1	CASSLHRGPNTEAFF	TGCGCCAGCAGCTTGCACAGGGGACCGAACACTGAAGCTTTCTTT
.	once	TRBJ2-2	TRBV5-4	CASSSRQGGTGELFF	TGTGCCAGCAGCTCACGACAGGGAGGAACCGGGGAGCTGTTTTTT
.	.	TRBJ2-4	TRBV11-2	CASSLVPGPCYF	TGTGCCAGCAGCTTAGTTCCAGGGCCTTGCTACTTC
.	.	TRBJ2-1	TRBV15	CATSPSRTNNEQFF	TGTGCCACCAGCCCCTCGCGGACTAATAATGAGCAGTTCTTC
.	once	TRBJ1-1	TRBV27	CASSRRRRVDVLTEAFF	TGTGCCAGCAGCCGACGGAGGAGGGTCGATGTCCTCACTGAAGCTTTCTTT
TRBD1	.	TRBJ1-2	TRBV5-1	CASSPERRQGLLGYTF	TGCGCCAGCAGCCCCGAACGACGACAGGGCTTGCTTGGCTACACCTTC
.	.	TRBJ1-2	TRBV5-1	CASCSGSAEYGYTF	TGCGCCAGCTGTTCCGGGTCGGCCGAATATGGCTACACCTTC
TRBD1	.	TRBJ1-1	TRBV7-8	CASRLNRAGGPEAFF	TGTGCCAGCAGACTGAACCGGGCAGGGGGCCCTGAAGCTTTCTTT
.	.	TRBJ1-1	TRBV11-2	CASSPDSRSNPEAFF	TGTGCCAGCAGCCCGGACAGTCGAAGTAATCCTGAAGCTTTCTTT
TRBD2	.	TRBJ2-7	TRBV27	CASSLAGARNEQYF	TGTGCCAGCAGTTTAGCGGGAGCGCGGAACGAGCAGTACTTC
TRBD1	.	TRBJ1-4	TRBV6-5	CASSQDRGLSEKLFF	TGTGCCAGCAGCCAAGACAGGGGGCTTTCTGAAAAACTGTTTTTT
TRBD1	.	TRBJ2-3	TRBV5-4	CASSPGTASTDTQYF	TGTGCCAGCAGCCCGGGGACAGCTAGCACAGATACGCAGTATTTT
.	.	TRBJ2-4	TRBV19	CASSPRDSVNIQYF	TGTGCCAGTAGTCCCCGGGACTCAGTAAACATTCAGTACTTC
.	.	TRBJ2-1	TRBV29-1	CSAEAIINNEQFF	TGCAGCGCCGAGGCTATCATCAACAATGAGCAGTTCTTC
TRBD1	.	TRBJ1-1	TRBV7-9	CASTPTGGGVNAFF	TGTGCCAGCACCCCGACAGGGGGCGGCGTGAACGCTTTCTTT
.	.	TRBJ1-3	TRBV7-2	CASRPDRRSGNTIYF	TGTGCCAGCAGACCTGACAGACGCTCTGGAAACACCATATATTTT
.	.	TRBJ2-7	TRBV5-6	CASSHKAGTTYEQYF	TGTGCCAGCAGCCATAAGGCAGGGACAACCTACGAGCAGTACTTC
TRBD2	.	TRBJ2-1	TRBV11-3	CASSLTGTTYNEQFF	TGTGCCAGCAGCTTAACCGGGACTACCTACAATGAGCAGTTCTTC
.	.	TRBJ2-1	TRBV27	CASLGAGSGALYNEQFF	TGTGCCAGTCTAGGGGCGGGATCAGGTGCTTTATACAACGAGCAGTTCTTC
TRBD2	.	TRBJ2-7	TRBV28	CASSLPGLSSYEQYF	TGTGCCAGCAGTCTACCGGGACTATCCTCCTACGAGCAGTACTTC
.	few	TRBJ1-2	TRBV6-5	CASMPQGFNYGYTF	TGTGCCAGCATGCCCCAGGGATTTAACTATGGCTACACCTTC
TRBD1	.	TRBJ1-5	TRBV7-8	CASSLVRGTGVNQPQHF	TGTGCCAGCAGCTTAGTTCGCGGGACAGGGGTTAATCAGCCCCAGCATTTT
.	.	TRBJ1-1	TRBV5-1	CASSSALGGFVAFF	TGCGCCAGCAGCTCGGCGTTGGGGGGGTTCGTAGCTTTCTTT
TRBD2	.	TRBJ2-1	TRBV2	CASPGGGNDEQFF	TGTGCCAGCCCCGGGGGGGGGAACGATGAGCAGTTCTTC
TRBD2	.	TRBJ2-3	TRBV10-3	CVPGQGTSGRKLADTQYF	TGTGTTCCTGGGCAAGGGACTAGCGGGAGGAAGTTGGCGGATACGCAGTATTTT
.	.	TRBJ1-1	TRBV25-1	CASSGVRTEAFF	TGTGCCAGCAGTGGGGTGAGGACTGAAGCTTTCTTT
TRBD2	.	TRBJ2-3	TRBV5-1	CASSGAGGPEDTQYF	TGCGCCAGCAGCGGGGCGGGAGGGCCCGAAGATACGCAGTATTTT
TRBD1	few	TRBJ1-4	TRBV25-1	CASSTRDRALEKLFF	TGTGCCAGCAGTACAAGGGACAGGGCACTCGAAAAACTGTTTTTT
TRBD2	.	TRBJ2-7	TRBV2	CASSELGGEQYF	TGTGCCAGCAGTGAACTCGGGGGGGAGCAGTACTTC
TRBD2	few	TRBJ2-7	TRBV11-2	CASSPIAGTFEQYF	TGTGCCAGCAGCCCTATAGCGGGGACTTTCGAGCAGTACTTC
.	.	TRBJ2-2	TRBV5-6	CASSPVGVPTGELFF	TGTGCCAGCAGCCCCGTGGGAGTACCCACCGGGGAGCTGTTTTTT
TRBD2	.	TRBJ2-7	TRBV7-6	CASSHPPGGYYEQYF	TGTGCCAGCAGCCACCCCCCGGGAGGGTACTACGAGCAGTACTTC
.	.	TRBJ1-5	TRBV7-5	CARGEAGGSNQPQHF	TGTGCCAGAGGAGAGGCAGGGGGGAGCAATCAGCCCCAGCATTTT
.	.	TRBJ1-2	TRBV18	CASSPPDTGFGYTF	TGTGCCAGCTCACCCCCCGATACAGGGTTTGGCTACACCTTC